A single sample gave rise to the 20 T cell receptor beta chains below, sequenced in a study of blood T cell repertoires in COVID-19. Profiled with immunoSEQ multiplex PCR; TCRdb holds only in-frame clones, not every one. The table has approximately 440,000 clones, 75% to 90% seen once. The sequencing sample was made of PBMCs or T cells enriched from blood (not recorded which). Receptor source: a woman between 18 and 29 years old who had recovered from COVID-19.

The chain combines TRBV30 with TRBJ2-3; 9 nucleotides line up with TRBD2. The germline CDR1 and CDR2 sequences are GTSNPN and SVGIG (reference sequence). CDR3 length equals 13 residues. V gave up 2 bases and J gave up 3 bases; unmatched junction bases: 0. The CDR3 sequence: CAWSLAGTDTQYF. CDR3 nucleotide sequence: TGTGCCTGGAGTCTAGCGGGGACAGATACGCAGTATTTT.

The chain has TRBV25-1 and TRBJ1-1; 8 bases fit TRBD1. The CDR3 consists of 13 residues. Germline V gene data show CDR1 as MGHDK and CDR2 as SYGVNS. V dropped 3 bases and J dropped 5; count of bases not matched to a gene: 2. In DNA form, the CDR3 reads TGTGCCAGCAGTGATTACAGGGGGACTGAAGCTTTCTTT. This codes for CASSDYRGTEAFF.

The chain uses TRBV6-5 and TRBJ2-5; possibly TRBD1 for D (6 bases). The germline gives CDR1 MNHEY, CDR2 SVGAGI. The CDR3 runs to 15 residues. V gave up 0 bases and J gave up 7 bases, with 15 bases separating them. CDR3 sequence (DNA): TGTGCCAGCAGTTACTCGATGGGGGCCGGGTGGACCCAGTACTTC. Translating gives CASSYSMGAGWTQYF.

The CDR3 here is CASSPGQGPNYGYTF. The CDR3 DNA reads as TGCGCCAGCAGCCCAGGACAGGGCCCTAACTATGGCTACACCTTC. The rearrangement links TRBV5-1 to TRBJ1-2; 8 nucleotides align to TRBD1. The germline V gene encodes CDR1 SGHRS and CDR2 YFSETQ. J was trimmed by 0 bases and V by 4 bases; bases with no gene match: 5. The CDR3 has 15 amino acids.

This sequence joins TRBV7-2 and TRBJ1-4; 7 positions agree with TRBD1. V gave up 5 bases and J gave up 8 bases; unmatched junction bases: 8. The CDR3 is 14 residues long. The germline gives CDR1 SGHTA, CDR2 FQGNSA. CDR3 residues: CASSPPTGREKLFF. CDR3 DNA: TGTGCCAGCAGCCCTCCGACAGGGAGGGAAAAACTGTTTTTT.

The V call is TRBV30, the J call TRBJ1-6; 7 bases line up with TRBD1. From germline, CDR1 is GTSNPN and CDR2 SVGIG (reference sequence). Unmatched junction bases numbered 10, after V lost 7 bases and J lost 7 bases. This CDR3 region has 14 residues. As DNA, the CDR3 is TGTGCCTTTCAACCGGGACAGTACAATTCACCCCTCCACTTT. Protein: CAFQPGQYNSPLHF.

The CDR3 coding sequence is TGTGCCAGCAGAGCCCCAGGGGGCTTCGAGCAGTACTTC. Encoded protein: CASRAPGGFEQYF. The chain combines TRBV6-5 with TRBJ2-7; 8 bases are a match to TRBD1. Germline assignment: CDR1 MNHEY and CDR2 SVGAGI. The CDR3 runs to 13 residues. V lost 6 bases and J lost 6; bases outside the gene matches: 7.

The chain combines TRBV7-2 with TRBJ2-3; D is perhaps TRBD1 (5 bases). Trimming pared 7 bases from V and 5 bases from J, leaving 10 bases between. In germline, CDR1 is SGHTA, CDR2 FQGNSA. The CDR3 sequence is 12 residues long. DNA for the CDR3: TGTGCCAGCACCAAGCAGGGAGATACGCAGTATTTT. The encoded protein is CASTKQGDTQYF. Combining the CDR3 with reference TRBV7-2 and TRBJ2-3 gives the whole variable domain GAGVSQSPSNKVTEKGKDVELRCDPISGHTALYWYRQSLGQGLEFLIYFQGNSAPDKSGLPSDRFSAERTGGSVSTLTIQRTQQEDSAVYLCASTKQGDTQYFGPGTRLTVL.

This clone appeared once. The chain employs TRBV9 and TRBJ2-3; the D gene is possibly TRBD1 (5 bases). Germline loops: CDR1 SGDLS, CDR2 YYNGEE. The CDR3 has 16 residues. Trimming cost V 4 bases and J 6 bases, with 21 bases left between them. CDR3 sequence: CASSPYLLGVGDTQYF. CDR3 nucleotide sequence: TGTGCCAGCAGCCCCTATCTCCTAGGGGTCGGCGATACGCAGTATTTT.

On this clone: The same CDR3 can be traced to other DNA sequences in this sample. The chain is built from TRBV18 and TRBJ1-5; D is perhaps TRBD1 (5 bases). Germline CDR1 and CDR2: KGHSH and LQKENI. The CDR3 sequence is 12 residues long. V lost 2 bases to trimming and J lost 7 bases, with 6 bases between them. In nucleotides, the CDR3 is TGTGCCAGCTCACCAGGGGGGCAGCCCCAGCATTTT. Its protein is CASSPGGQPQHF. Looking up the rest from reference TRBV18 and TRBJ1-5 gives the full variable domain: NAGVMQNPRHLVRRRGQEARLRCSPMKGHSHVYWYRQLPEEGLKFMVYLQKENIIDESGMPKERFSAEFPKEGPSILRIQQVVRGDSAAYFCASSPGGQPQHFGDGTRLSIL.

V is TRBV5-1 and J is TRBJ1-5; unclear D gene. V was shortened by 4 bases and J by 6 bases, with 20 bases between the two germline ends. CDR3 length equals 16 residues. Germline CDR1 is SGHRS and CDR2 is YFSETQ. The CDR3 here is CASSLTQLSAGQPQHF. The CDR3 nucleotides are TGCGCCAGCAGCCTCACCCAGTTGTCTGCGGGTCAGCCCCAGCATTTT.

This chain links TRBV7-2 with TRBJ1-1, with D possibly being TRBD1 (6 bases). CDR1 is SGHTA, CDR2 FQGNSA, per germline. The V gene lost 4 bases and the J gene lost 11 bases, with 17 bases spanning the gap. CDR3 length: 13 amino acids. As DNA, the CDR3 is TGTGCCAGCAGCTCGGACGTCAGGGGTAGGGCTTTCTTT. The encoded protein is CASSSDVRGRAFF.

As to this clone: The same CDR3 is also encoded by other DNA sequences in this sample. DNA for the CDR3: TGTGCCTGGGAGCGGAACACTGAAGCTTTCTTT. Residues: CAWERNTEAFF. The chain uses TRBV30 and TRBJ1-1; D unresolved. The CDR3 is made up of 11 amino acids. CDR1 is GTSNPN, CDR2 SVGIG, per germline (reference sequence). V lost 5 bases and J lost 1, with 5 bases in between.

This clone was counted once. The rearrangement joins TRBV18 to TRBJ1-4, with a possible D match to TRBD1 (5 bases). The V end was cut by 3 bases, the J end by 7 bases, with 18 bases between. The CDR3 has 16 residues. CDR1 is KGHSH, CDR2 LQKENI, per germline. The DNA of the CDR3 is TGTGCCAGCTCACCTTTCGAAAGGGGTTACAGTGAAAAACTGTTTTTT. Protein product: CASSPFERGYSEKLFF.

The CDR3 DNA reads TGTGCCAGCAGCTTAGGCCCAGGGACAGGGAAGCTGGAAGCTTTCTTT. This encodes CASSLGPGTGKLEAFF. This chain uses TRBV7-8 with TRBJ1-1, with TRBD1 matching 9 bases. V trimming: 1 base; J trimming: 8 bases; junction bases outside the gene matches: 11. The CDR3 runs to 16 residues. In germline, CDR1 is SGHVS, CDR2 FQNEAQ.

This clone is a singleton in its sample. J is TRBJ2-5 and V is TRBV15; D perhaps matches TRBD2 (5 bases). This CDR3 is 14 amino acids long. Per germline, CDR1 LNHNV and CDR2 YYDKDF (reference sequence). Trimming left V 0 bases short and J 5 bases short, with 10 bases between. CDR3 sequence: CATSRDRASETQYF. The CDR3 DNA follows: TGTGCCACCAGCAGAGATAGGGCTAGCGAGACCCAGTACTTC.

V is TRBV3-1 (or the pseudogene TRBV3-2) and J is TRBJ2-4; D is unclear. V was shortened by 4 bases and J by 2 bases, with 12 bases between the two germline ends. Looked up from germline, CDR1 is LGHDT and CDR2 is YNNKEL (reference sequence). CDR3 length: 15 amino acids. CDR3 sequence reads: CASSPAGEPKNIQYF. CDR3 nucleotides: TGTGCCAGCAGCCCTGCTGGAGAGCCCAAAAACATTCAGTACTTC.

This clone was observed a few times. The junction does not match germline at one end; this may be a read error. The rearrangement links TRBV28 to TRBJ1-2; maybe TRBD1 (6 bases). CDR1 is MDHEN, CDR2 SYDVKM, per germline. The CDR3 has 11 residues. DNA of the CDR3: TGTGCCAGCAGTTTTTCACGGGACAACTTCTTC. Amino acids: CASSFSRDNFF.

The chain's CDR3 is CASTPRMEGDTQYF. CDR3 DNA sequence: TGTGCCAGCACACCTCGGATGGAGGGAGACACGCAGTATTTT. The chain has TRBV5-4 and TRBJ2-3, with a tentative D call TRBD2 (6 bases). Trimming left V 6 bases short and J 9 bases short, with 20 bases between. CDR3 length: 14 amino acids. Germline loops: CDR1 SGHNT, CDR2 YYREEE (reference sequence).

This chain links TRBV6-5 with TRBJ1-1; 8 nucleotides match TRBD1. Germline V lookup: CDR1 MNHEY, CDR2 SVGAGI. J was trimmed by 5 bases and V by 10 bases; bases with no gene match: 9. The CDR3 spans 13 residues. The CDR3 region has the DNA TGTGCCATACCGACAGGGGAGGGAACTGAAGCTTTCTTT. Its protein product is CAIPTGEGTEAFF.